These T cell receptor beta chains were read from a single sample in a study of T cell repertoires in cytomegalovirus infection. TCRdb independently ran MiXCR on the reads; one entry per CDR3 protein. The sample lists roughly 920,000 distinct CDR3 sequences, around 32% occurring once. Antigens for these TCRs are unknown. Sequencing used cultured CD8+ T cells from PBMCs, obtained from culture after CMV antigen stimulation. The receptors were sampled from a human donor in good health (CMV status not recorded). Some clones in this sample may be carry-over from other donors' samples. Each CDR3 is given with its conserved first and last residue. D genes are given only for firm matches. A clone size is listed for some rows: how often the clone was seen (once, few, many), or a class if it is expanded.

j_gene | v_gene | d_gene | abundance | CDR3nt | CDR3aa
TRBJ2-1 | TRBV10-3 | TRBD2 | - | TGTGCCATCAGTGAGTCTCTAGCGGATGAGCAGTTCTTC | CAISESLADEQFF
TRBJ1-6 | TRBV12-3/TRBV12-4 | TRBD1 | few | TGTGCCAGCAGGGTGCGGGACAGGGCCACGCAAGCGGATTCACCCCTCCACTTT | CASRVRDRATQADSPLHF
TRBJ2-3 | TRBV14 | - | - | TGTGCCAGCAGCCAAGTCCCCCCGGGGCGAAGGGGTACGCAGTATTTT | CASSQVPPGRRGTQYF
TRBJ1-5 | TRBV7-2 | - | many | TGTGCCAGCAGCTTAGCCCAGGGCTTCAATCAGCCCCAGCATTTT | CASSLAQGFNQPQHF
TRBJ2-1 | TRBV6-6 | TRBD1 | few | TGTGCCAGCAGTTGGACGACAGGGGACAATGAGCAGTTCTTC | CASSWTTGDNEQFF
TRBJ2-1 | TRBV15 | - | once | TGTGCCACCAGCAGAGATGGGAGCAATGAGCAGTTCTTC | CATSRDGSNEQFF
TRBJ1-1 | TRBV7-9 | - | few | TGTGCCAGCAGCTTAGAAACAGGTGAAGCTTTCTTT | CASSLETGEAFF
TRBJ2-5 | TRBV20-1 | - | - | TGCAGTGCTGGGCGGGGCTCACAAGAGACCCAGTACTTC | CSAGRGSQETQYF
TRBJ1-6 | TRBV9 | TRBD1 | - | TGTGCCAGCAGCGCCACAGGGGCCCTCCACTTT | CASSATGALHF
TRBJ2-1 | TRBV19 | TRBD2 | - | TGTGCCAGTACTAAGTGGGCTAGCGGGGGGGGGAATGAGCAGTTCTTC | CASTKWASGGGNEQFF
TRBJ2-1 | TRBV4-1 | - | few | TGCGCCAGCAGCCAAGAGGGGACCTACAATGAGCAGTTCTTC | CASSQEGTYNEQFF
TRBJ1-1 | TRBV20-1 | - | few | TGCAGTGCTCCGCAAAGTGCTTTCTTT | CSAPQSAFF
TRBJ2-4 | TRBV7-2 | - | few | TGTGCCAGCAGCTTAGGAACTAATGGAAAAAACATTCAGTACTTC | CASSLGTNGKNIQYF
TRBJ1-2 | TRBV4-1 | - | few | TGTGCCAGCAGCCAAGAAGGCAGTTCATTACCTAACTATGGCTACACCTTC | CASSQEGSSLPNYGYTF
TRBJ2-1 | TRBV12-3/TRBV12-4 | - | - | TGTGCCAGCACCAACACGAGCTCCTACAATGAGCAGTTCTTC | CASTNTSSYNEQFF
TRBJ2-7 | TRBV11-2 | - | - | TGTGCCAGCAGCTTAACTCGGATTTATCAAGAGCAGTACTTC | CASSLTRIYQEQYF
TRBJ1-5 | TRBV24-1 | - | - | TGTGCCACAGGCCGCATGGGAGAATTCAATCAGCCCCAGCATTTT | CATGRMGEFNQPQHF
TRBJ1-3 | TRBV4-1 | - | once | TGCGCCAGCAGCCAAGATGGCCATTCTGGAAACACCATATATTTT | CASSQDGHSGNTIYF
TRBJ2-7 | TRBV7-6 | - | - | TGTGCCAGCAGCCAGCTGGGCAGACCATACAAGCAGTACTTC | CASSQLGRPYKQYF
TRBJ1-5 | TRBV4-3 | - | once | TGCGCCAGCAGCCAATTTACCCTTCAGGGAGGAAATCAGCCCCAGCATTTT | CASSQFTLQGGNQPQHF
TRBJ1-4 | TRBV19 | TRBD1 | - | TGTGCCAGTAGTCGGGACAGGGTAAAAATGGCAACTAATGAAAAACTGTTTTTT | CASSRDRVKMATNEKLFF
TRBJ1-1 | TRBV7-8 | - | many | TGTGCCAGCAGCTCGAAAGACAGGCTCCGAGCCACTGAAGCTTTCTTT | CASSSKDRLRATEAFF
TRBJ1-1 | TRBV2 | - | - | TGTGCCAGCTCTCACCCAGGGGAAGCTTTCTTT | CASSHPGEAFF